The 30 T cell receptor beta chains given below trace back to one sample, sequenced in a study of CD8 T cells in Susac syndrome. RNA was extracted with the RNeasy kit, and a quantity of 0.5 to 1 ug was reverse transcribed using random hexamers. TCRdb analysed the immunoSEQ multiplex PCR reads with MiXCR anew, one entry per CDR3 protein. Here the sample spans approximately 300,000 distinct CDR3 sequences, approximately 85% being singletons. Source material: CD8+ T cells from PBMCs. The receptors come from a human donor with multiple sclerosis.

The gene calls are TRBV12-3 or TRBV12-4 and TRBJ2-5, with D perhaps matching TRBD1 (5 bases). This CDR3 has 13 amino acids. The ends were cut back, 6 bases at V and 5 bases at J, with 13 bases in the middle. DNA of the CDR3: TGTGCCAGCAGACCAGGGTTTCGGGAGACCCAGTACTTC. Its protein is CASRPGFRETQYF.

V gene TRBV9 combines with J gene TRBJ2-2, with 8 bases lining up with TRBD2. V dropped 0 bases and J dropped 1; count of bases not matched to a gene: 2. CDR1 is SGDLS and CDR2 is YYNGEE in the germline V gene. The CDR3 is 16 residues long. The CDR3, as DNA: TGTGCCAGCAGCGTAGCCACTAGCGGGAACACCGGGGAGCTGTTTTTT. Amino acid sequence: CASSVATSGNTGELFF.

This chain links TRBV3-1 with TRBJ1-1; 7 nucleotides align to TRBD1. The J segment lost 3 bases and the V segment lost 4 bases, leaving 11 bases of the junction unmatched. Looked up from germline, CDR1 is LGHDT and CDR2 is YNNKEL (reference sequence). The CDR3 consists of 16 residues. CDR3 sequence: CASSLTLRQGDTEAFF. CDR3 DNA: TGTGCCAGCAGCCTCACCCTGCGGCAGGGGGACACTGAAGCTTTCTTT.

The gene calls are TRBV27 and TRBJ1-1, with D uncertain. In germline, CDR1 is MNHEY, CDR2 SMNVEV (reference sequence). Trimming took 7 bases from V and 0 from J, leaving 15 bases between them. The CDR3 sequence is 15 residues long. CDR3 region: CASTSKGLVNTEAFF. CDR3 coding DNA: TGTGCCAGCACATCGAAGGGTTTGGTGAACACTGAAGCTTTCTTT.

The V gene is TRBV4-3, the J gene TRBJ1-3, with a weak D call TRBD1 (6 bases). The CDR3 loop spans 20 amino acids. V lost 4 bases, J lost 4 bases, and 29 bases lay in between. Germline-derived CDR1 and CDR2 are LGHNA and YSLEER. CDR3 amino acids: CASSRWFLGAGEYSGNTIYF. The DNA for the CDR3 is TGCGCCAGCAGCCGATGGTTCTTGGGGGCAGGAGAATACTCCGGAAACACCATATATTTT.

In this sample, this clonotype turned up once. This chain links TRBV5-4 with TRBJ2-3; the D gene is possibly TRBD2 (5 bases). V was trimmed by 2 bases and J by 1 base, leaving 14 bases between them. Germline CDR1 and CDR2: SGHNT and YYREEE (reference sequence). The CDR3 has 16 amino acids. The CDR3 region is CASSFDYIGGTDTQYF. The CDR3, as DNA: TGTGCCAGCAGCTTCGACTATATAGGCGGCACAGATACGCAGTATTTT.

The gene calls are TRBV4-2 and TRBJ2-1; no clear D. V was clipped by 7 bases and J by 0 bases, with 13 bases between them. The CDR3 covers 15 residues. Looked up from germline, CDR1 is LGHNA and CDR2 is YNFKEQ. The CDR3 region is CASTHTGSSYNEQFF. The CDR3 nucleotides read TGTGCCAGCACCCACACCGGTAGCTCCTACAATGAGCAGTTCTTC.

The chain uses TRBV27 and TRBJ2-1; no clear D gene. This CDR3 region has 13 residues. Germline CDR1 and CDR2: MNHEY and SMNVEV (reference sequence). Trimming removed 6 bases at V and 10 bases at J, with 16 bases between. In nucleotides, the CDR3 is TGTGCCAGCAGCCTCGCGATTAGGGTGGAGCAGTTCTTC. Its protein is CASSLAIRVEQFF.

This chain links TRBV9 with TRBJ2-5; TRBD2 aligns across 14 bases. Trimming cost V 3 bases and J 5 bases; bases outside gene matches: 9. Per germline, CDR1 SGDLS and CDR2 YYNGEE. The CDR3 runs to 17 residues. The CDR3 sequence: CASSGGTSGSIWETQYF. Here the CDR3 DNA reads TGTGCCAGCAGCGGTGGGACTAGCGGGAGTATTTGGGAGACCCAGTACTTC.

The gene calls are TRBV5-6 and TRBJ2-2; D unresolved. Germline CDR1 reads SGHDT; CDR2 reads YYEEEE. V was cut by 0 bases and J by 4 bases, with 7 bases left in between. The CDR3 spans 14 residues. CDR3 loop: CASSLGSSTGELFF. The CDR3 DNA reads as TGTGCCAGCAGCTTGGGGTCTAGCACCGGGGAGCTGTTTTTT.

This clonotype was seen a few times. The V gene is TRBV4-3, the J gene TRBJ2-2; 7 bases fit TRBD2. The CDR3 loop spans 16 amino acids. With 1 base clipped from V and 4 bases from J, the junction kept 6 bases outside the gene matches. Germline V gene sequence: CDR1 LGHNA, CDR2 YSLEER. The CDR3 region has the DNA TGCGCCAGCAGCCAAGGTCTGGCTAGCGGCACCGGGGAGCTGTTTTTT. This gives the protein CASSQGLASGTGELFF.

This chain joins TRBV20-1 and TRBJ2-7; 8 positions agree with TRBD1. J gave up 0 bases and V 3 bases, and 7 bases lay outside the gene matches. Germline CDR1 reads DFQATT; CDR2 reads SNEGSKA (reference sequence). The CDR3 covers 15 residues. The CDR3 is CSASHTGGTSYEQYF. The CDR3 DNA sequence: TGCAGTGCTAGTCATACAGGGGGTACCTCCTACGAGCAGTACTTC.

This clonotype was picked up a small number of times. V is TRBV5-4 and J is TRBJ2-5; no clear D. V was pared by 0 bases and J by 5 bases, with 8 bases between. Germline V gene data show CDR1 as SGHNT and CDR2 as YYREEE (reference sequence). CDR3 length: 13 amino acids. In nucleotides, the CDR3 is TGTGCCAGCAGCTTGGGTTCAGCGGAGACCCAGTACTTC. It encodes CASSLGSAETQYF.

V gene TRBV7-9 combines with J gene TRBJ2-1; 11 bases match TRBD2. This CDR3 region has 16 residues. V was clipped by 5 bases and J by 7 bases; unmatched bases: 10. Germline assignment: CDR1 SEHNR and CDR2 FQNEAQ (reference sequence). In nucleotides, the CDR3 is TGTGCCAGCAGCCCAACCATTAGCGGGAGGGCGAATGAGCAGTTCTTC. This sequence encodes CASSPTISGRANEQFF.

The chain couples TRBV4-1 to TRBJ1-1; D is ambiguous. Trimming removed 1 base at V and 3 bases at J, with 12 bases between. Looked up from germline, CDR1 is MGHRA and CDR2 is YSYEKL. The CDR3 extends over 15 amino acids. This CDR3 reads CASSQVGRADTEAFF. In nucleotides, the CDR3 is TGCGCCAGCAGCCAAGTCGGGCGGGCAGACACTGAAGCTTTCTTT.

The DNA of the CDR3 is TGTGCCAGCAGCTTATCGGGACAGTACACTGAAGCTTTCTTT. Amino acid sequence: CASSLSGQYTEAFF. This chain uses TRBV7-9 with TRBJ1-1; TRBD1 matches at 7 bases. V trimming: 2 bases; J trimming: 3 bases; junction bases outside the gene matches: 3. Germline CDR1 reads SEHNR; CDR2 reads FQNEAQ (reference sequence). CDR3 length: 14 residues.

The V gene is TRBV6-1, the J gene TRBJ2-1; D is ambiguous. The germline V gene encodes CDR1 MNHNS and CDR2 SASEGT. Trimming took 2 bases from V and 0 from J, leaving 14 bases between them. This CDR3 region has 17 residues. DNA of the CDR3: TGTGCCAGCAGTGAAATGGAACCGGCGAGCTCCTACAATGAGCAGTTCTTC. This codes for CASSEMEPASSYNEQFF.

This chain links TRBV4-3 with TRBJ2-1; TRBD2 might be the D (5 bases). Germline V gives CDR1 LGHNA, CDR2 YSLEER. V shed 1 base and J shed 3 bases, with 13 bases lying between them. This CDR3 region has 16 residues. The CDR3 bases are TGCGCCAGCAGCCAAGTCTTACTAGGGATCTACAATGAGCAGTTCTTC. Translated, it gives CASSQVLLGIYNEQFF.

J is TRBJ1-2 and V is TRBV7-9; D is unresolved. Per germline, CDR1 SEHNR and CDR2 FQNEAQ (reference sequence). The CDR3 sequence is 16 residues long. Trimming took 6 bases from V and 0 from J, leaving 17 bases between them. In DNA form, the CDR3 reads TGTGCCAGCAGTCGACCGACGGAGGAAACTAACTATGGCTACACCTTC. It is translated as CASSRPTEETNYGYTF. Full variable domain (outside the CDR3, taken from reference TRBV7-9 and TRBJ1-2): DTGVSQNPRHKITKRGQNVTFRCDPISEHNRLYWYRQTLGQGPEFLTYFQNEAQLEKSRLLSDRFSAERPKGSFSTLEIQRTEQGDSAMYLCASSRPTEETNYGYTFGSGTRLTVV.

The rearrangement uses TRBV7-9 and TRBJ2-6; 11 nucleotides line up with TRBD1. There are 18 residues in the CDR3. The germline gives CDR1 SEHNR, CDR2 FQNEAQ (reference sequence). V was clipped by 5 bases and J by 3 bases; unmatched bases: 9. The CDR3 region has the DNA TGTGCCAGCAGCGCACGTGGGACAGGGGGTCATGGGGCCAACGTCCTGACTTTC. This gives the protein CASSARGTGGHGANVLTF. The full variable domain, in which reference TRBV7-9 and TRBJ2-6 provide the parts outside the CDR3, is DTGVSQNPRHKITKRGQNVTFRCDPISEHNRLYWYRQTLGQGPEFLTYFQNEAQLEKSRLLSDRFSAERPKGSFSTLEIQRTEQGDSAMYLCASSARGTGGHGANVLTFGAGSRLTVL.

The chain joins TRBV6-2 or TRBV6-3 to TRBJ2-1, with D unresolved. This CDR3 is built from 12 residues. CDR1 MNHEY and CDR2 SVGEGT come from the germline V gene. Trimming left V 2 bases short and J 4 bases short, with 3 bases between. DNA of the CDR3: TGTGCCAGCAGTTACGGGTACAATGAGCAGTTCTTC. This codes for CASSYGYNEQFF.

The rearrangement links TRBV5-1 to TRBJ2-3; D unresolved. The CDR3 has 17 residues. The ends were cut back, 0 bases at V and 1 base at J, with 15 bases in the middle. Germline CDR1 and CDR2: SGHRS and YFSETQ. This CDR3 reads CASSLATGPRGTDTQYF. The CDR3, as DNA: TGCGCCAGCAGCTTGGCCACGGGCCCCCGGGGCACAGATACGCAGTATTTT.

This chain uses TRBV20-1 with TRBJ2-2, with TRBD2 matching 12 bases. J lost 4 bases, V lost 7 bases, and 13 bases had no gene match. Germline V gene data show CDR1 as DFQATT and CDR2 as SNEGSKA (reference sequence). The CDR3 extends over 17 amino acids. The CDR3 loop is CSVLSTSGRGATGELFF. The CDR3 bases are TGCAGTGTCCTCTCGACTAGCGGGAGAGGGGCCACCGGGGAGCTGTTTTTT.

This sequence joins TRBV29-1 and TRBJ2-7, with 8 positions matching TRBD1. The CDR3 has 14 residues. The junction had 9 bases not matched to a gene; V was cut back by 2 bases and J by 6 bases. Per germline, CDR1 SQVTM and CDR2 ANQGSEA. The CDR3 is CSVECGRGPVEQYF. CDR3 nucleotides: TGCAGCGTTGAATGTGGCAGGGGGCCGGTCGAGCAGTACTTC.

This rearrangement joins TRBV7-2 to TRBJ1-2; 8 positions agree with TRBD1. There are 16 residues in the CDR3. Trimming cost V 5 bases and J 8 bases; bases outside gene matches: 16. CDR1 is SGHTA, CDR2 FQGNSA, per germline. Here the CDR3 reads CASSTRQGPFDIGYTF. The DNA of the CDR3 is TGTGCCAGCAGCACCCGACAGGGGCCTTTCGATATAGGCTACACCTTC.

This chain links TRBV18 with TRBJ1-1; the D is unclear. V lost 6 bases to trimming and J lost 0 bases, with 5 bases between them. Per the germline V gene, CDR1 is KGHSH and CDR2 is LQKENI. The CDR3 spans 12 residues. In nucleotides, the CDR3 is TGTGCCAGCTCTGCCGTGAACACTGAAGCTTTCTTT. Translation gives CASSAVNTEAFF.

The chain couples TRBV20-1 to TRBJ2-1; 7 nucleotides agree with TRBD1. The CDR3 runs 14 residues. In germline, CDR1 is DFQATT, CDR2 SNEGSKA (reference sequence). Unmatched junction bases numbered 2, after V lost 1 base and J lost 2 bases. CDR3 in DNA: TGCAGTGCTAGAGTGACAGGGACCTACAATGAGCAGTTCTTC. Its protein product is CSARVTGTYNEQFF.

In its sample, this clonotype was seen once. The CDR3, as DNA: TGTGCCAGCAGCTCACTAGCTCCGGATACGCAGTATTTT. Its translation is CASSSLAPDTQYF. V is TRBV7-2 and J is TRBJ2-3; maybe TRBD2 (6 bases). CDR3 length: 13 amino acids. Germline V gene sequence: CDR1 SGHTA, CDR2 FQGNSA. V lost 4 bases and J 6 bases, leaving 11 bases between the germline ends.

In DNA, the CDR3 is TGTGCCAGCAGTTTGAAAGGGGCTAGCGCCGGGTCCTACGAGCAGTACTTC. It encodes CASSLKGASAGSYEQYF. This rearrangement joins TRBV27 to TRBJ2-7; tentatively, D is TRBD2 (6 bases). In germline, CDR1 is MNHEY, CDR2 SMNVEV (reference sequence). CDR3 length: 17 amino acids. Trimming took off 3 bases at V and 1 base at J, with 19 bases between the two ends.

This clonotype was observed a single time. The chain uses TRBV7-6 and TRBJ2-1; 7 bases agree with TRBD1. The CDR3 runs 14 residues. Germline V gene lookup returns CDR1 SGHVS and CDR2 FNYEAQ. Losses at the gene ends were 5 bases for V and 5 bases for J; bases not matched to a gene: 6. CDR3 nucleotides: TGTGCCAGCAGCCCCGACAGGGCTCACAATGAGCAGTTCTTC. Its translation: CASSPDRAHNEQFF. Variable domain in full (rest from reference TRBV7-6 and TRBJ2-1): GAGVSQSPRYKVTKRGQDVALRCDPISGHVSLYWYRQALGQGPEFLTYFNYEAQQDKSGLPNDRFSAERPEGSISTLTIQRTEQRDSAMYRCASSPDRAHNEQFFGPGTRLTVL.